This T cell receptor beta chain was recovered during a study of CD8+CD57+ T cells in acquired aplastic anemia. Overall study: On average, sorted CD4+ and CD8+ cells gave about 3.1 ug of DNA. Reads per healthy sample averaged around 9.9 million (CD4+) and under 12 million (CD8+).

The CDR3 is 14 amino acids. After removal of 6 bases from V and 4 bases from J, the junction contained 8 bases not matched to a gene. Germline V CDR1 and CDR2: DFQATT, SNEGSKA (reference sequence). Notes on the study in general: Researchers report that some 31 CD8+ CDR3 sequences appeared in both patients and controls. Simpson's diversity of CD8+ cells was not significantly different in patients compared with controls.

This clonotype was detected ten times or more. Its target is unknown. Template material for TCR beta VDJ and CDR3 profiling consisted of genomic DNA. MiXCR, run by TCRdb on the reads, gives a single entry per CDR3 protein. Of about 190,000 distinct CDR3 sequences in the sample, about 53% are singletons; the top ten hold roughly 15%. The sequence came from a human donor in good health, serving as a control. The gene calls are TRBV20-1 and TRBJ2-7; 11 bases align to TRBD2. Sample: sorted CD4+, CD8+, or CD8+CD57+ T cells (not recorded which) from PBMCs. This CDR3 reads CSAGRLAGIYEQYF. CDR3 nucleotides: TGCAGTGCCGGTAGACTAGCGGGGATTTACGAGCAGTACTTC.